These T cell receptor beta chains were read from a single sample in a study of Graves' ophthalmopathy and Graves' hyperthyroidism. TCRdb analysed the multiplex PCR reads with MiXCR anew, one entry per CDR3 protein. In the table there are hundreds of thousands of distinct CDR3 sequences, 20% to 25% of which are singletons. The material sequenced was peripheral blood. Every receptor here comes from a woman aged 18-29 years with stable Graves' hyperthyroidism. The CDR3 runs from the conserved cysteine through the conserved F or W.

j_gene,v_gene,CDR3aa
TRBJ2-7,TRBV6-2/TRBV6-3,CAGSYRPGTDFRLGSAYEQYF
TRBJ2-5,TRBV28,CASSFFEETQYF
TRBJ2-7,TRBV6-4,CASRTDSITYSSYEQYF
TRBJ1-5,TRBV10-2,CASRSGEEGKPQHF
TRBJ1-2,TRBV7-8,CASSLQPGADYGYTF
TRBJ1-2,TRBV11-2,CASSLDFFRAGYGYTF
TRBJ2-5,TRBV6-5,CASSYRGMGTQYF
TRBJ2-7,TRBV27,CASGPLTGLYEQYF
TRBJ2-5,TRBV4-1,CASSQGLTSGSVVETQYF
TRBJ2-7,TRBV20-1,CSAKGGTSYHEQYF
TRBJ2-3,TRBV25-1,CASSEWGWYEGTDTQYF
TRBJ2-5,TRBV7-3,CASRPGRDCQYF
TRBJ1-2,TRBV27,CASSLVGTNYGYTF
TRBJ1-2,TRBV27,CASSLSGGPSYGYTF
TRBJ2-7,TRBV12-3/TRBV12-4,CASSTSGEQCF
TRBJ2-7,TRBV12-3/TRBV12-4,CASSPGTLTYEQYF
TRBJ1-6,TRBV10-3,CAISEPPGRGYNSPLHF
TRBJ2-6,TRBV12-3/TRBV12-4,CASSRQAGANVLTF
TRBJ2-7,TRBV20-1,CSARVDRGYYEQYF
TRBJ1-3,TRBV3-1,CASSQARNTIYF
TRBJ2-3,TRBV7-3,CASREASSTDTQYF
TRBJ2-7,TRBV20-1,CSARDPSSSYEQYF
TRBJ1-1,TRBV6-2/TRBV6-3,CASSYNVGTEAFF
TRBJ1-1,TRBV5-1,CASSFEASGTEAFF
TRBJ2-2,TRBV12-3/TRBV12-4,CASSPGANTGELFF
TRBJ1-5,TRBV6-5,CASSYGEYSNQPQHF
TRBJ2-4,TRBV7-8,CASSLVAGVEDKNIQYF
TRBJ2-4,TRBV11-1,CASSHPGTGPPELAKNIQYF
TRBJ2-1,TRBV4-2,CASSQGSGGDYNEQFF
TRBJ2-7,TRBV7-2,CASSPLAETYEQYF
TRBJ2-2,TRBV7-3,CASSLKARRDTSRATGELFF
TRBJ1-1,TRBV12-3/TRBV12-4,CASSFETGSTEAFF
TRBJ2-5,TRBV12-3/TRBV12-4,CASSLRSSAQYF
TRBJ1-6,TRBV18,CASSPVGPERDNSPLHF
TRBJ1-5,TRBV4-1,CASAQGMDQPQHF
TRBJ2-7,TRBV12-5,CASGLRDSYEQYF
TRBJ1-5,TRBV19,CASTPGLNNQPQHF
TRBJ2-5,TRBV5-6,CASSRSMGQTQYF
TRBJ2-5,TRBV20-1,CSATGDQETQYF
TRBJ2-2,TRBV12-3/TRBV12-4,CASSPKNTGELFF
TRBJ1-2,TRBV24-1,CATKGQGSYGYTF
TRBJ1-5,TRBV6-5,CASSYEGSNQPQHF
TRBJ2-7,TRBV30,CAWSQGREQYF
TRBJ1-2,TRBV27,CASSHRDRANYGYTF
TRBJ2-7,TRBV15,CATSANRDRGFYEQYF
TRBJ2-5,TRBV28,CASSSGQGHQETQYF